The clone carrying this TCR beta chain was observed a single time. Its antigen is still unknown. Vbeta (60) and Jbeta (13) primers were used in the PCR. The repertoire was sequenced with immunoSEQ multiplex PCR; TCRdb's copy has only in-frame clones and lacks some. The table has about 150,000 clones, 60% to 80% seen once. This sample is drawn from a study of cytomegalovirus exposure and HLA in healthy donors. General study points: V- and J-gene trimming of TCR beta was linked (in a later analysis) to a missense DCLRE1C variant. Most of the TCR beta V segments (in an earlier analysis) were productive either about 90% or about 30% of the time.

This CDR3 region has 16 residues. The germline V gene encodes CDR1 SGHRS and CDR2 YFSETQ. The V gene lost 4 bases and the J gene lost 1 base, with 14 bases spanning the gap. This chain connects TRBV5-1 to TRBJ2-2; TRBD2 is a possible D gene (5 bases). The sequenced sample consisted of PBMCs. The receptor was isolated from a male donor in good health and CMV-seronegative. The CDR3 here is CASSRGGLLNTGELFF. In nucleotides, the CDR3 is TGCGCCAGCAGCCGAGGCGGACTCTTGAACACCGGGGAGCTGTTTTTT.